What follows is one TCR beta chain and its context. The antigen remains unidentified. These data come from a study of cytomegalovirus exposure and HLA in healthy donors. Study conclusions and caveats: The authors judged a highly shared variant cluster likely a sequencing artifact. For most TCR sequences rarity was the rule, although some public TCRs occurred in many donors. Associated with HLA alleles at 0.05 false discovery rate in a later analysis were 15,000 to 20,000 TCR beta sequences.

V gave up 2 bases and J gave up 3 bases, with 6 bases separating them. The germline V gene has CDR1 SGHRS and CDR2 YFSETQ. The CDR3 is 13 amino acids. The PCR made use of 60 Vbeta and 13 Jbeta primers. Assay used: immunoSEQ multiplex PCR; TCRdb lists only in-frame clones, some missing. The repertoire has about 140,000 clones, approximately 82% of them found once; the top ten carry around 11%. The material sequenced was PBMCs. J is TRBJ1-5 and V is TRBV5-1; D gene ambiguous. The sequence was obtained from a man between 18 and 29 years old in good health and CMV-seropositive. CDR3 in amino acids: CASSLAPNQPQHF. Written as DNA, the CDR3 is TGCGCCAGCAGCTTAGCCCCCAATCAGCCCCAGCATTTT.